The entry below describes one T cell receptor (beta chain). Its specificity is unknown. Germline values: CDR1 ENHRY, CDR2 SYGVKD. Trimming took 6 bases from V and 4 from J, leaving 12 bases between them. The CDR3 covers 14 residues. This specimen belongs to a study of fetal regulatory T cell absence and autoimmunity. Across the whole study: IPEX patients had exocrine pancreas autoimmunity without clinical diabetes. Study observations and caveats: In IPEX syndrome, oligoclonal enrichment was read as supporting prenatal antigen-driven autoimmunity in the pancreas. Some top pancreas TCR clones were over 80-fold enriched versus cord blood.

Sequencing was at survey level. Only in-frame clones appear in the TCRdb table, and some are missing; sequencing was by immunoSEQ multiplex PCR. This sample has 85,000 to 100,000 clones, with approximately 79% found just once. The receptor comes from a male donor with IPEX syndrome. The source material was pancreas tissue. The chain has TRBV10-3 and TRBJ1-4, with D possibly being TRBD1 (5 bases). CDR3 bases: TGTGCCATCAGCCACAGGAGCCTTAATGAAAAACTGTTTTTT. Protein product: CAISHRSLNEKLFF.